This T cell receptor beta chain was recorded in a study of blood T cell repertoires in COVID-19. Looking at the study overall: Acute and convalescent COVID-19 samples came from the United States, Italy and Spain.

Trimming left V 3 bases short and J 1 base short, with 10 bases between. This CDR3 has 14 amino acids. Germline CDR1 SGHAT, CDR2 FQNNGV. Methods used by the authors: Estimates of nucleated cell counts were drawn from the amplification of reference gene primers. Assay used: immunoSEQ multiplex PCR; TCRdb lists only in-frame clones, some missing. V, J and clone size derive from that table, while D and trimming were established from the DNA sequence. Of 280,000 or so clones in the sample, roughly 90% were seen once. In terms of age and location, participants ranged from roughly 18 to 95 years and lived in about 25 US areas. Participants' own reports of clinical history determined their cohort assignment.

This clonotype originated in a woman between 18 and 29 years old with acute COVID-19. The rearrangement uses TRBV11-2 and TRBJ2-7, with D maybe TRBD1 (5 bases). Material for sequencing was PBMCs or T cells enriched from blood (not recorded which). The CDR3 protein is CASSFQGPSYEQYF. The DNA for the CDR3 is TGTGCCAGCAGCTTCCAGGGTCCTTCCTACGAGCAGTACTTC.